The rows below give T cell receptor beta chains drawn from one sample of a study of cytomegalovirus exposure and HLA in healthy donors. This table comes from immunoSEQ multiplex PCR, and its TCRdb copy is limited to in-frame clones, with some not included. The table includes 100,000 to 130,000 clones, about 94% detected once. Input material: PBMCs. The source is a woman younger than 35 in good health and CMV-seronegative. The CDR3 runs from the conserved cysteine through the conserved F or W. D genes are given only for firm matches. A clone size is listed for some rows: how often the clone was seen (once, few, many), or a class if it is expanded.

v_gene	j_gene	d_gene	abundance	CDR3aa	CDR3nt
TRBV19	TRBJ2-7	TRBD1	-	CASSQGQGVIHEQYF	TGTGCCAGTAGCCAGGGACAGGGGGTAATCCACGAGCAGTACTTC
TRBV27	TRBJ2-2	-	-	CASSFTLQSNTGELFF	TGTGCCAGCAGTTTCACGTTGCAGTCGAACACCGGGGAGCTGTTTTTT
TRBV28	TRBJ2-7	TRBD1	-	CASSLRQGITYEQYF	TGTGCCAGCAGTTTAAGACAGGGTATAACCTACGAGCAGTACTTC
TRBV2	TRBJ1-6	-	-	CAKKSTGNSPLHF	TGTGCCAAGAAATCGACAGGAAATTCACCCCTCCACTTT
TRBV19	TRBJ1-1	-	-	CASSIQGLNTEAFF	TGTGCCAGTAGTATTCAGGGTTTGAACACTGAAGCTTTCTTT
TRBV14	TRBJ1-1	TRBD1	-	CASSQVNRGETEAFF	TGTGCCAGCAGCCAAGTTAACAGGGGAGAAACTGAAGCTTTCTTT
TRBV7-9	TRBJ2-5	TRBD1	-	CASSDNWGQGRETQYF	TGTGCCAGCAGCGATAACTGGGGACAGGGAAGAGAGACCCAGTACTTC
TRBV29-1	TRBJ1-1	-	-	CSVGGLNTEAFF	TGCAGCGTTGGAGGCCTGAACACTGAAGCTTTCTTT
TRBV5-8	TRBJ1-1	-	once	CASSLQTEAFF	TGTGCCAGCAGCTTACAGACTGAAGCTTTCTTT
TRBV5-4	TRBJ2-7	-	once	CASSLVNRSSYEQYF	TGTGCCAGCAGCTTGGTCAACAGAAGCTCCTACGAGCAGTACTTC
TRBV10-3	TRBJ1-3	TRBD1	-	CAISVGGSSGNTIYF	TGTGCCATCAGTGTAGGGGGCAGCTCTGGAAACACCATATATTTT
TRBV7-2	TRBJ2-3	-	-	CASSRGQPIDTQYF	TGTGCCAGCAGCCGAGGACAGCCAATAGATACGCAGTATTTT
TRBV10-3	TRBJ1-4	-	-	CAISESERGKLFF	TGTGCCATCAGTGAGTCCGAGCGCGGAAAACTGTTTTTT
TRBV14	TRBJ1-2	TRBD1	-	CASSQTTGARLYGYTF	TGTGCCAGCAGCCAAACGACAGGGGCGAGACTCTATGGCTACACCTTC
TRBV28	TRBJ2-3	TRBD2	-	CASSLWRLAGATDTQYF	TGTGCCAGCAGTTTATGGCGACTAGCGGGGGCCACAGATACGCAGTATTTT
TRBV27	TRBJ2-1	TRBD2	-	CASSLRPSGGFRWAEQFF	TGTGCCAGCAGTTTACGGCCTAGCGGGGGTTTTCGCTGGGCTGAGCAGTTCTTC